Listed here are 4 T cell receptor beta chains from one sample, sequenced in a study of T cell responses to AZD1222 COVID-19 vaccine. TCRdb's table, derived via immunoSEQ multiplex PCR, lists solely in-frame clones and lacks some. The sample contains around 150,000 clones, around nine tenths of which appear only once. Material: peripheral blood, obtained 28 days after the second AZD1222 dose. Receptor source: an adult who received the AZD1222 COVID-19 vaccine.

The chain carries TRBV14 and TRBJ1-4, with 8 bases fitting TRBD1. The CDR3 is 16 amino acids. V shed 6 bases and J 2 bases; nucleotides not matched to a gene: 8. Looked up from germline, CDR1 is SGHDN and CDR2 is FVKESK. In DNA, the CDR3 is TGTGCCAGCAGTCGACAGGGGCTCGGGACTAATGAAAAACTGTTTTTT. Protein sequence: CASSRQGLGTNEKLFF.

The V gene is TRBV12-3 or TRBV12-4, the J gene TRBJ2-3; D perhaps matches TRBD2 (6 bases). Trimming stripped 4 bases from V and 4 bases from J, with 9 bases between. The length of the CDR3 is 13 residues. The CDR3 DNA reads TGTGCCAGCAGTTCGACTAGTGCAGATACGCAGTATTTT. It translates to CASSSTSADTQYF.

This chain links TRBV18 with TRBJ1-5; weak D call: TRBD1 (5 bases). V was shortened by 0 bases and J by 2 bases, with 5 bases between the two germline ends. CDR1 and CDR2 from the germline V gene are KGHSH and LQKENI. The CDR3 runs to 14 residues. The DNA for the CDR3 is TGTGCCAGCTCACCACCGACAGGCAATCAGCCCCAGCATTTT. It yields the protein CASSPPTGNQPQHF.

The genes are TRBV6-5 and TRBJ2-7; 7 bases align to TRBD2. Germline CDR1 and CDR2: MNHEY and SVGAGI. Trimming cost V 6 bases and J 3 bases; bases outside gene matches: 5. The CDR3 covers 13 residues. CDR3 DNA sequence: TGTGCCAGCAGGCCGGGGGGAAGCTACGAGCAGTACTTC. Translated: CASRPGGSYEQYF.